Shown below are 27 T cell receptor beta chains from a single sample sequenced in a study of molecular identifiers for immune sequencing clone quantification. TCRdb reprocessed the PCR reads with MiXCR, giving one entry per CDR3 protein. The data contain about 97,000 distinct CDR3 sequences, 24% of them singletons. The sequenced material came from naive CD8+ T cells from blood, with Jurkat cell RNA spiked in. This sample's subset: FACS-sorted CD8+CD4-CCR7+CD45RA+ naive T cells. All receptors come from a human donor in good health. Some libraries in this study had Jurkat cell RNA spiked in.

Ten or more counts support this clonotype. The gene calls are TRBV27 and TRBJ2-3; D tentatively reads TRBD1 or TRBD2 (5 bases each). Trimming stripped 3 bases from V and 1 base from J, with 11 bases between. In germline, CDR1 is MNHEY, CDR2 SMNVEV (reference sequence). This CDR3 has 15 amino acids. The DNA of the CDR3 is TGTGCCAGCAGTTTTGGGACGACGGGCACAGATACGCAGTATTTT. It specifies CASSFGTTGTDTQYF.

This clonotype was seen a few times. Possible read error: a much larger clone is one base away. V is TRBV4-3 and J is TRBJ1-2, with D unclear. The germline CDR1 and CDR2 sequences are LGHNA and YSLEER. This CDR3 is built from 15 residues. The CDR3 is CTSSQDRRYLEGYTF. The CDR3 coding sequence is TGCACCAGCAGCCAAGATCGCAGATATCTAGAGGGCTACACCTTC.

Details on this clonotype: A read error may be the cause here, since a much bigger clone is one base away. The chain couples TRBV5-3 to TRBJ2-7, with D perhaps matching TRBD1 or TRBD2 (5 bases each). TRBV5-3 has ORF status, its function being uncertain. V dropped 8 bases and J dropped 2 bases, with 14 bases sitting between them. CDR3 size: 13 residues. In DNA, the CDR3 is TGTGCCAGCAGTTCGTGGGGGACCTACGAGCAGTACTTC. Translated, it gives CASSSWGTYEQYF.

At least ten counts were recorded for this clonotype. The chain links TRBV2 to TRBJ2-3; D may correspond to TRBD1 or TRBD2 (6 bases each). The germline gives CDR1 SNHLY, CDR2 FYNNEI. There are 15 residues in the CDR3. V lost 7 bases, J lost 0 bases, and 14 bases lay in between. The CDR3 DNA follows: TGTGCCAGCATAGGAGGGGGGCCGAGCACAGATACGCAGTATTTT. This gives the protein CASIGGGPSTDTQYF.

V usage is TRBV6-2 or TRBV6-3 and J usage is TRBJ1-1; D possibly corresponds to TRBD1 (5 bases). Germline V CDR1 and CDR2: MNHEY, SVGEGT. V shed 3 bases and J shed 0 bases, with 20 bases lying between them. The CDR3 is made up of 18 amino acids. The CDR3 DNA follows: TGTGCCAGCAGTTATACTCGGGGCCTCGCGCGTCTGAACACTGAAGCTTTCTTT. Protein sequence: CASSYTRGLARLNTEAFF.

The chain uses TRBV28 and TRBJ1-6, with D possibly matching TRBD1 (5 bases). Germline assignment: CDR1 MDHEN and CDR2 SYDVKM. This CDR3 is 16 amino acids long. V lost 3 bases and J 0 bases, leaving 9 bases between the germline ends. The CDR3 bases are TGTGCCAGCAGTTTTGATGGGGGCTCCTATAATTCACCCCTCCACTTT. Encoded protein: CASSFDGGSYNSPLHF.

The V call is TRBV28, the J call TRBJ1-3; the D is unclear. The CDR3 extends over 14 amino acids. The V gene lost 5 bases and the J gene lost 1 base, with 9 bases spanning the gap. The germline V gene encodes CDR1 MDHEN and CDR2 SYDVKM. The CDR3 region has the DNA TGTGCCAGCAGTCCTCGGAGTTCTGGAAACACCATATATTTT. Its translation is CASSPRSSGNTIYF.

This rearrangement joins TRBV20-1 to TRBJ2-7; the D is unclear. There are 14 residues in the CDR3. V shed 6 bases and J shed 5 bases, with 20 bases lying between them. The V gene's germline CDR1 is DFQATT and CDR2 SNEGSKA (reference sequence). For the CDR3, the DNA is TGCAGTGCCAGTGCCTCCACCCGCCGGGACGAGCAGTACTTC. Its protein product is CSASASTRRDEQYF.

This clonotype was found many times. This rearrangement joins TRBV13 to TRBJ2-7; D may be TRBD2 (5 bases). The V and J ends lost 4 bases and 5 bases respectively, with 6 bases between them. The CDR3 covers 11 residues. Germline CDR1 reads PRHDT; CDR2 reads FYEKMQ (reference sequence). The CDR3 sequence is CASSSGDEQYF. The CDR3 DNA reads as TGTGCCAGCAGCTCCGGGGACGAGCAGTACTTC.

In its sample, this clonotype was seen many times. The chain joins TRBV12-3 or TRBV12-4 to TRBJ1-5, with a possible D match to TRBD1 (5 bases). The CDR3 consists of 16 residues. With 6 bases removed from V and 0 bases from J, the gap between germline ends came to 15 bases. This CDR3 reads CASSPVEGYSNQPQHF. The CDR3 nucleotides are TGTGCCAGCAGCCCTGTGGAGGGGTATAGCAATCAGCCCCAGCATTTT.

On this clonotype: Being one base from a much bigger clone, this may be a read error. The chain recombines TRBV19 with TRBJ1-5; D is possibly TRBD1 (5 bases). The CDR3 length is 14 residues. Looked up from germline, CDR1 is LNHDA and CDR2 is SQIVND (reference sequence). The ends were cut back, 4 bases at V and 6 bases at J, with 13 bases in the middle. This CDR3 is CASSNQGMSQPQHF. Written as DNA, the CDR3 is TGTGCCAGTAGTAACCAGGGAATGAGTCAGCCCCAGCATTTT.

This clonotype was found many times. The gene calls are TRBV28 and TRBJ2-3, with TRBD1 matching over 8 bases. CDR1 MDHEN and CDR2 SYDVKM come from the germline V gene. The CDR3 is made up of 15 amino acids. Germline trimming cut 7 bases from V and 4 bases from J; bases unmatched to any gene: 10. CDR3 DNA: TGTGCCAGCACCGAGACAGGGGATGAAGCAGATACGCAGTATTTT. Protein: CASTETGDEADTQYF.

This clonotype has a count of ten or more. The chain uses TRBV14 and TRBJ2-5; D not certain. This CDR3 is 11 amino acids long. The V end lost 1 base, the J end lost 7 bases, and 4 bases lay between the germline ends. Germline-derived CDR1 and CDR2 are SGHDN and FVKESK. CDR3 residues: CASSQVLTQYF. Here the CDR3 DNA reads TGTGCCAGCAGCCAAGTCTTGACCCAGTACTTC.

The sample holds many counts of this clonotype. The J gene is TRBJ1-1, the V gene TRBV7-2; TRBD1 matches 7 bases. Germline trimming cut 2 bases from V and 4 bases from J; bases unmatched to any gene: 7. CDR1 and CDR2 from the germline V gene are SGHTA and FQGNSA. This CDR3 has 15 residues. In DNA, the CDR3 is TGTGCCAGCAGCTTACCGGGACAGATAACCACTGAAGCTTTCTTT. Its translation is CASSLPGQITTEAFF.

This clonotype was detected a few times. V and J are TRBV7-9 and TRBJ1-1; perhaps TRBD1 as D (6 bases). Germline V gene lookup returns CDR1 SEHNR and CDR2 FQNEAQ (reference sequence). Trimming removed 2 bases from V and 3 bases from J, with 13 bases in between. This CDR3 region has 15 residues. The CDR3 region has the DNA TGTGCCAGCAGCTTATTACAGGGTGTAGACACTGAAGCTTTCTTT. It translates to CASSLLQGVDTEAFF.

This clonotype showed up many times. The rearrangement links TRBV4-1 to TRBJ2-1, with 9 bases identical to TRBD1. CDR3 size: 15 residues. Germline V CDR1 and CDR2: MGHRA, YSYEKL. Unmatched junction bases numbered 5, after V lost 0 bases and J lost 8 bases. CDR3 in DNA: TGCGCCAGCAGCCAAGAATGGACAGGGGTGGATGAGCAGTTCTTC. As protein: CASSQEWTGVDEQFF.

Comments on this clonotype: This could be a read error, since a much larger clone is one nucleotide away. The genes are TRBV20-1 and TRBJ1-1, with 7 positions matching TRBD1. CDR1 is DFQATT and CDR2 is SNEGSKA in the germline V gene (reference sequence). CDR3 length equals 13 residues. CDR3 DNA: TGCAGCGCCCAGGGGGAGAGTCACACTGAAGCTTTCTTT. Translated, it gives CSAQGESHTEAFF.

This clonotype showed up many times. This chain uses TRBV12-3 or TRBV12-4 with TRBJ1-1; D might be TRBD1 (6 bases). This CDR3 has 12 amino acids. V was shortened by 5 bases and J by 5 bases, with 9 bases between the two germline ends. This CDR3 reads CASSLTGTEAFF. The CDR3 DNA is TGTGCCAGCAGTCTAACAGGGACTGAAGCTTTCTTT.

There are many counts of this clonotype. The CDR3 bases are TGTGCCAGCAGCTCCCTTGTGCCCTACAATGAGCAGTTCTTC. This codes for CASSSLVPYNEQFF. The V call is TRBV13, the J call TRBJ2-1, with D unresolved. Trimming took 4 bases from V and 2 from J, leaving 9 bases between them. The CDR3 spans 14 residues. Germline V gives CDR1 PRHDT, CDR2 FYEKMQ (reference sequence).

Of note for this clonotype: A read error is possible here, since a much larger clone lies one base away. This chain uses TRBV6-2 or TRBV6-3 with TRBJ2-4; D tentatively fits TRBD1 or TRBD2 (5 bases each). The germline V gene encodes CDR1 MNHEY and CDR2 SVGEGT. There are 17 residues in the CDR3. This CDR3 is CASSYLRGDEVKNIRYF. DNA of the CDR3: TGTGCCAGCAGTTACTTGAGAGGGGACGAGGTCAAAAACATTCGGTACTTC.

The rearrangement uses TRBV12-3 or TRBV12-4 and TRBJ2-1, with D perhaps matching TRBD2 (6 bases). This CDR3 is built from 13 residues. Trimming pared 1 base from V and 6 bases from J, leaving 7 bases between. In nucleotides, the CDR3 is TGTGCCAGCAGTTTAGGCGGGGTCAATGAGCAGTTCTTC. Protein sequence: CASSLGGVNEQFF.

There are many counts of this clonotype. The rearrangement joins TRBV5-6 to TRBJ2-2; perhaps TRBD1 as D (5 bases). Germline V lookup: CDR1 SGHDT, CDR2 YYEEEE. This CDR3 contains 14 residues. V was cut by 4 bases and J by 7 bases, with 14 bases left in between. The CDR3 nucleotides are TGTGCCAGCAGCACAGGTTACAGCGTCGGGGAGCTGTTTTTT. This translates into CASSTGYSVGELFF. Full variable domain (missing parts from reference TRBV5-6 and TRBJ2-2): DAGVTQSPTHLIKTRGQQVTLRCSPKSGHDTVSWYQQALGQGPQFIFQYYEEEERQRGNFPDRFSGHQFPNYSSELNVNALLLGDSALYLCASSTGYSVGELFFGEGSRLTVL.

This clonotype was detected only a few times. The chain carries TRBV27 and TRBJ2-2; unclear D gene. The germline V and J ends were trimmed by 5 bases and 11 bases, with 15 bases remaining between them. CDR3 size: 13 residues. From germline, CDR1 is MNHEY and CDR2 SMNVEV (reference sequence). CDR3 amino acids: CASSPTPPVELFF. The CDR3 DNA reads TGTGCCAGCAGTCCCACGCCACCGGTCGAGCTGTTTTTT.

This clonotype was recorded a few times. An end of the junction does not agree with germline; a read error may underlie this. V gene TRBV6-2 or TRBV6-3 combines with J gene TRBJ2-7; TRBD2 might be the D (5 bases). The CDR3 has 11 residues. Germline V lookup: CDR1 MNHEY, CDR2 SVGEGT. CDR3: CASSHSGEQYF. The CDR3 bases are TGTGCCAGCAGTCACTCGGGGGAGCAGTACTTC.

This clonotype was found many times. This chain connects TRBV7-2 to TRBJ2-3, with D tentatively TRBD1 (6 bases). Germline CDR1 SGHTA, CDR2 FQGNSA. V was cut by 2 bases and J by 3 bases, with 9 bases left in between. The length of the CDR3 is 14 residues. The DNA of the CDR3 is TGTGCCAGCAGCTTAACGCAGGGGACAGATACGCAGTATTTT. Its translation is CASSLTQGTDTQYF.

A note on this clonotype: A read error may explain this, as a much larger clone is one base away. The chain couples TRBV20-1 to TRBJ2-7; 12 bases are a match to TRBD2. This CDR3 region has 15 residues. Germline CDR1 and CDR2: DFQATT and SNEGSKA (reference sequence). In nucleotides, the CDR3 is TGCAGTGCCCCGGTGGTGACTAGCGGGAGCTACGCGCAGTACTTC. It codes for CSAPVVTSGSYAQYF.

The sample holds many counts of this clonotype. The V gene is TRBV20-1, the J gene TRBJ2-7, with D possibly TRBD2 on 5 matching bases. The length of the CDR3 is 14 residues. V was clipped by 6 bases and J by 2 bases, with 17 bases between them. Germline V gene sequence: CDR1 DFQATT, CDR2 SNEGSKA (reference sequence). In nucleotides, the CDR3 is TGCAGTGCCCCGCTAGCCGTCGGCACCTACGAGCAGTACTTC. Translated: CSAPLAVGTYEQYF.